The 16 T cell receptor beta chains in this list originate from one sample, sequenced in a study of shared clonotypes between healthy human individuals. Measured with immunoSEQ multiplex PCR; TCRdb has only the in-frame clones, and not every one. The table lists about 460,000 clones, approximately 80% of them singletons, with 12% in the top ten. Input material: PBMCs. These receptors were taken from a woman between 40 and 50 years old in good health. Some clones in this sample may be carry-over from other donors' samples.

This clone was detected once. The chain uses TRBV7-6 and TRBJ2-1, with D possibly TRBD2 on 6 matching bases. V lost 4 bases to trimming and J lost 9 bases, with 16 bases between them. Germline values: CDR1 SGHVS, CDR2 FNYEAQ. CDR3 length equals 14 residues. The CDR3 DNA sequence: TGTGCCAGCAGCTATCGGAAGGTCGGGGGTGAGCAGTTCTTC. It translates to CASSYRKVGGEQFF.

This rearrangement joins TRBV27 to TRBJ2-5, with D possibly TRBD1 on 6 matching bases. The length of the CDR3 is 15 residues. Trimming left V 5 bases short and J 5 bases short, with 18 bases between. The germline CDR1 and CDR2 sequences are MNHEY and SMNVEV (reference sequence). The CDR3, as DNA: TGTGCCAGCAGTCGATTGACAGGCACGGGGGAGACCCAGTACTTC. Its protein product is CASSRLTGTGETQYF.

V gene TRBV6-1 combines with J gene TRBJ1-5, with D possibly matching TRBD1 (5 bases). V shed 5 bases and J shed 8 bases, with 13 bases lying between them. The CDR3 spans 13 residues. Germline loops: CDR1 MNHNS, CDR2 SASEGT. As DNA, the CDR3 is TGTGCCAGCAGTCCGGGACTCGACGAGCCCCAGCATTTT. Translating it yields CASSPGLDEPQHF.

The gene calls are TRBV28 and TRBJ1-2, with 11 bases that match TRBD1. The CDR3 is 16 residues long. Germline CDR1 is MDHEN and CDR2 is SYDVKM. J lost 7 bases, V lost 2 bases, and 9 bases had no gene match. CDR3 region: CASSLRGQGGMSGYTF. CDR3 sequence (DNA): TGTGCCAGCAGTTTACGGGGACAGGGGGGGATGAGTGGCTACACCTTC.

Comment on this clone: It is likely a read error: a sequence one base away is far more abundant. The V gene is TRBV6-1, the J gene TRBJ2-7; a possible D gene is TRBD1 (6 bases). CDR3 length: 15 amino acids. Germline V gives CDR1 MNHNS, CDR2 SASEGT. The chain's CDR3 is CANSERQDHSYEQYF. CDR3 nucleotides: TGTGCCAACAGTGAACGACAGGACCACTCCTACGAGCAGTACTTC.

This clone was recorded a few times. The chain couples TRBV27 to TRBJ2-2; TRBD1 matches at 8 bases. V lost 4 bases, J lost 4 bases, and 5 bases stayed unmatched. This CDR3 is built from 15 residues. Looked up from germline, CDR1 is MNHEY and CDR2 is SMNVEV (reference sequence). As DNA, the CDR3 is TGTGCCAGCAGTTCCCGGACAGGGAGCACCGGGGAGCTGTTTTTT. Amino acid sequence: CASSSRTGSTGELFF.

The rearrangement links TRBV5-6 to TRBJ1-1, with 9 bases matching TRBD1. This CDR3 contains 15 residues. V lost 2 bases, J lost 1 base, and 3 bases stayed unmatched. Germline V gene data show CDR1 as SGHDT and CDR2 as YYEEEE. CDR3 in DNA: TGTGCCAGCAGCTTTGGGACAGGGAAGAACACTGAAGCTTTCTTT. Translation gives CASSFGTGKNTEAFF.

The V and J genes are TRBV15 and TRBJ1-4; D not resolved. Germline V gene data show CDR1 as LNHNV and CDR2 as YYDKDF (reference sequence). V gave up 5 bases and J gave up 5 bases, with 12 bases separating them. This CDR3 contains 14 residues. This CDR3 reads CATSPRDGNEKLFF. CDR3 nucleotide sequence: TGTGCCACCAGCCCACGTGATGGGAATGAAAAACTGTTTTTT.

This chain joins TRBV2 and TRBJ2-1; D not resolved. Trimming left V 6 bases short and J 3 bases short, with 9 bases between. This CDR3 is built from 13 residues. Germline-derived CDR1 and CDR2 are SNHLY and FYNNEI. The CDR3 region is CASRSTGYNEQFF. The CDR3 DNA follows: TGTGCCAGCAGATCGACTGGCTACAATGAGCAGTTCTTC.

The V call is TRBV29-1, the J call TRBJ1-2, with unresolved D. Germline V gives CDR1 SQVTM, CDR2 ANQGSEA. Deletions cut 1 base from V and 4 bases from J, with 7 bases between. The CDR3 has 12 residues. CDR3 sequence (DNA): TGCAGCGTTGAAGGGGGTACCTATGGCTACACCTTC. As protein: CSVEGGTYGYTF.

V gene TRBV5-6 combines with J gene TRBJ2-5; 10 bases line up with TRBD1. With the DNA end fitting TRBJ2-7 better, the J assignment may be wrong. The CDR3 spans 15 residues. CDR1 SGHDT and CDR2 YYEEEE come from the germline V gene. The CDR3 region is CASSFRQGASIEQYF. The CDR3 DNA reads as TGTGCCAGCAGCTTCCGACAGGGGGCCTCTATCGAGCAGTACTTC.

V and J are TRBV2 and TRBJ1-4; the D is unclear. In germline, CDR1 is SNHLY, CDR2 FYNNEI. Trimming took 7 bases from V and 1 from J, leaving 10 bases between them. CDR3 length: 14 amino acids. The CDR3: CASTLYGTNEKLFF. As DNA, the CDR3 is TGTGCCAGCACGCTGTACGGAACTAATGAAAAACTGTTTTTT.

Notes on this clone: This clone may be a read error of a much larger clone one base away. This chain uses TRBV29-1 with TRBJ1-1; a weak D match, TRBD1 (5 bases). The CDR3 length is 13 residues. Per the germline V gene, CDR1 is SQVTM and CDR2 is ANQGSEA. The CDR3: CSVNRDSGTEALF. DNA of the CDR3: TGCAGCGTCAACCGGGACTCAGGGACTGAAGCTCTCTTT.

This rearrangement joins TRBV28 to TRBJ2-7; 10 nucleotides line up with TRBD2. With 7 bases clipped from V and 3 bases from J, the junction kept 3 bases outside the gene matches. Germline loops: CDR1 MDHEN, CDR2 SYDVKM. This CDR3 is 13 amino acids long. In DNA form, the CDR3 reads TGTGCCAGCAAACCTAGCGGGAGCTACGAGCAGTACTTC. Residues: CASKPSGSYEQYF. Filled out from reference TRBV28 and TRBJ2-7, the complete variable domain reads DVKVTQSSRYLVKRTGEKVFLECVQDMDHENMFWYRQDPGLGLRLIYFSYDVKMKEKGDIPEGYSVSREKKERFSLILESASTNQTSMYLCASKPSGSYEQYFGPGTRLTVT.

The chain recombines TRBV29-1 with TRBJ2-3; tentatively, D is TRBD1 (6 bases). This CDR3 comprises 12 residues. Germline V gene sequence: CDR1 SQVTM, CDR2 ANQGSEA. The ends were cut back, 5 bases at V and 7 bases at J, with 13 bases in the middle. The CDR3: CSVKTGSNTQYF. CDR3 nucleotide sequence: TGCAGCGTTAAGACAGGTTCGAATACGCAGTATTTT.

The J gene is TRBJ2-3, the V gene TRBV7-7, with D perhaps matching TRBD2 (6 bases). There are 13 residues in the CDR3. Germline V lookup: CDR1 SSHAT, CDR2 FNYEAQ (reference sequence). Trimming pared 0 bases from V and 6 bases from J, leaving 7 bases between. The CDR3 region has the DNA TGTGCCAGCAGCTTAGCGCGGGGCGATACGCAGTATTTT. Protein product: CASSLARGDTQYF. Filled out from reference TRBV7-7 and TRBJ2-3, the complete variable domain reads GAGVSQSPRYKVTKRGQDVTLRCDPISSHATLYWYQQALGQGPEFLTYFNYEAQPDKSGLPSDRFSAERPEGSISTLTIQRTEQRDSAMYRCASSLARGDTQYFGPGTRLTVL.